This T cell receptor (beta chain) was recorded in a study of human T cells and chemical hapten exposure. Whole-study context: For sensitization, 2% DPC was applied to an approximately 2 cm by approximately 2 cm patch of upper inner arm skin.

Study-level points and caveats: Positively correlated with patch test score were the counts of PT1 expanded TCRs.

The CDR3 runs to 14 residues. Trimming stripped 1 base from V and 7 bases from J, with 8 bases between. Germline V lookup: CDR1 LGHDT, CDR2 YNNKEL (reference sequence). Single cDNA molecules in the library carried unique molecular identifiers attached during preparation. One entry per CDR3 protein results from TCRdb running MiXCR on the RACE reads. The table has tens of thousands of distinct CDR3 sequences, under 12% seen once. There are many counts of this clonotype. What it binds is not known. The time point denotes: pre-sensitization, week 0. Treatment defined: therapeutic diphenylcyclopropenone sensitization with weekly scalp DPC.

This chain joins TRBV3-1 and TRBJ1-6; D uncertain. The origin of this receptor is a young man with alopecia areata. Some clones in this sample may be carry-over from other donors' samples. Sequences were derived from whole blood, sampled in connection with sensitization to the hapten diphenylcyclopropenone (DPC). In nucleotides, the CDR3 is TGTGCCAGCAGCCAAGGGACGGAAAATTCACCCCTCCACTTT. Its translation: CASSQGTENSPLHF.